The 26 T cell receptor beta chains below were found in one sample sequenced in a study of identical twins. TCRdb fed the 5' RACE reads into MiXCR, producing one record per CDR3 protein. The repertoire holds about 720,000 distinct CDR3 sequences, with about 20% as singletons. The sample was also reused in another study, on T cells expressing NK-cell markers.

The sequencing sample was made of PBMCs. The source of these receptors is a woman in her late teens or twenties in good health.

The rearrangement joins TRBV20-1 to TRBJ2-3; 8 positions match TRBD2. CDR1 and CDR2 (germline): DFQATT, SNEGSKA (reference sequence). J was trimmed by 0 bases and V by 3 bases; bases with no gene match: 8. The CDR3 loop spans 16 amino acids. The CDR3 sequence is CSARGGLAPSTDTQYF. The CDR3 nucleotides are TGCAGTGCTAGGGGTGGACTAGCCCCGAGCACAGATACGCAGTATTTT.

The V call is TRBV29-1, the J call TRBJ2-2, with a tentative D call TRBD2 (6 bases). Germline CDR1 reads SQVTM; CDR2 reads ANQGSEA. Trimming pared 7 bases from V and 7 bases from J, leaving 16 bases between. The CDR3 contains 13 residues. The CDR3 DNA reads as TGCAGCGCGGGGGAGAGCGCGGGCGGGGAGCTGTTTTTT. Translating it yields CSAGESAGGELFF.

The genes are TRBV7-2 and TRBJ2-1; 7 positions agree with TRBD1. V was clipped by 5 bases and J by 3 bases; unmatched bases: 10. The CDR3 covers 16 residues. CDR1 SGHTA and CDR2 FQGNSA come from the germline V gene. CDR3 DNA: TGTGCCAGCAGCCCCGTGTCATCAGGGGGCTACAATGAGCAGTTCTTC. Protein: CASSPVSSGGYNEQFF.

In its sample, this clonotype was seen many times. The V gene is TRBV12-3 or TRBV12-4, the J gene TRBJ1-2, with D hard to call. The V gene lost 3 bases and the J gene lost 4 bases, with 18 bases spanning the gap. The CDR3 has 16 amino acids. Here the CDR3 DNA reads TGTGCCAGCAGTTTGGTATGGAGCCCCCCAGGCTATGGCTACACCTTC. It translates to CASSLVWSPPGYGYTF.

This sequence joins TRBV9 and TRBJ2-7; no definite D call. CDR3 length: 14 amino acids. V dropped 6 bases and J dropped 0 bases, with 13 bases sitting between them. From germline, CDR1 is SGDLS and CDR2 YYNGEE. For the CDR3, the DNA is TGTGCCAGCACAAAGACCCTGAGCTCCTACGAGCAGTACTTC. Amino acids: CASTKTLSSYEQYF.

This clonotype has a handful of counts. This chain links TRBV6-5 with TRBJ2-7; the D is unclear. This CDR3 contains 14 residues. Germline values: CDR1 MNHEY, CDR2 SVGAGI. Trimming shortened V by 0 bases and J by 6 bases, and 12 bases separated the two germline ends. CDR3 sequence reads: CASSYSLSGPEQYF. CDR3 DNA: TGTGCCAGCAGTTACTCGTTATCCGGGCCCGAGCAGTACTTC.

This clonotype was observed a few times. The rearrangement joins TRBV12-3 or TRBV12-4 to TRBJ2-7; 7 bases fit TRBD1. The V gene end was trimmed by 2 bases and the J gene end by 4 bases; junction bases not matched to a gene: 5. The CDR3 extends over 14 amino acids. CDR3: CASSLPDRVYEQYF. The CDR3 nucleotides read TGTGCCAGCAGTTTACCCGACAGGGTTTACGAGCAGTACTTC.

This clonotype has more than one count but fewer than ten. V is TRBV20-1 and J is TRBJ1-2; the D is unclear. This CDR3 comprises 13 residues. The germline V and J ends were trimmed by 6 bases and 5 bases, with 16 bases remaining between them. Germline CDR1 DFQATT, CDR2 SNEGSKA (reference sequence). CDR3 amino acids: CSAPVPEIYGYTF. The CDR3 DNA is TGCAGTGCCCCTGTACCCGAGATTTATGGCTACACCTTC.

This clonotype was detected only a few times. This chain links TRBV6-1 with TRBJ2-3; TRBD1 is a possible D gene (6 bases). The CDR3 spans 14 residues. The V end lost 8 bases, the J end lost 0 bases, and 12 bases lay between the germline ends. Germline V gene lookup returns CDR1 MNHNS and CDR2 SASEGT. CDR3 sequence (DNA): TGTGCCAGCGGGCACAGGGATAGCACAGATACGCAGTATTTT. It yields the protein CASGHRDSTDTQYF.

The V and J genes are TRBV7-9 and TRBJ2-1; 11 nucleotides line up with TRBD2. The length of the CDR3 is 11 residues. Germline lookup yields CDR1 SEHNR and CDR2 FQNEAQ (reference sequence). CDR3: CVAGGLNEQFF. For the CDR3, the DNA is TGTGTAGCGGGAGGGTTAAATGAGCAGTTCTTC. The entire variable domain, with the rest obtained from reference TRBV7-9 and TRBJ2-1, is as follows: DTGVSQNPRHKITKRGQNVTFRCDPISEHNRLYWYRQTLGQGPEFLTYFQNEAQLEKSRLLSDRFSAERPKGSFSTLEIQRTEQGDSAMYLCVAGGLNEQFFGPGTRLTVL.

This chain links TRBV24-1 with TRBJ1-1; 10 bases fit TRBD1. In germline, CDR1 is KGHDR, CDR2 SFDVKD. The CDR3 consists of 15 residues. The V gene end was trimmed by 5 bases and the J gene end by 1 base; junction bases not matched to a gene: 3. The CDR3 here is CATSGDRGRNTEAFF. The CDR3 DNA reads TGTGCCACCAGTGGGGACAGGGGAAGGAACACTGAAGCTTTCTTT.

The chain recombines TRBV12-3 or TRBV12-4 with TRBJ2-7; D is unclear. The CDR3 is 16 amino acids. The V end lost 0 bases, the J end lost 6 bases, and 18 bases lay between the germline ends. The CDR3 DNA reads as TGTGCCAGCAGTTTAGCGGTCGCTCAAGGATATGGCGAGCAGTACTTC. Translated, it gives CASSLAVAQGYGEQYF.

The CDR3 spells CATSIDQETQYF. The DNA of the CDR3 is TGTGCCACCAGCATCGACCAAGAGACCCAGTACTTC. The chain joins TRBV15 to TRBJ2-5, with D uncertain. Germline assignment: CDR1 LNHNV and CDR2 YYDKDF (reference sequence). The CDR3 length is 12 residues. Trimming took 4 bases from V and 0 from J, leaving 3 bases between them.

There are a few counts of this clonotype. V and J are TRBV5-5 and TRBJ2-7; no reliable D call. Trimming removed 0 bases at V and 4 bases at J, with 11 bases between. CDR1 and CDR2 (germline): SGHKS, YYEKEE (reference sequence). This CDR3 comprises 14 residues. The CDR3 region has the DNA TGTGCCAGCAGCTTGGGACGGCGTCAGTACGAGCAGTACTTC. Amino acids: CASSLGRRQYEQYF. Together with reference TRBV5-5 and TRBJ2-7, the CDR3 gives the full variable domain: DAGVTQSPTHLIKTRGQQVTLRCSPISGHKSVSWYQQVLGQGPQFIFQYYEKEERGRGNFPDRFSARQFPNYSSELNVNALLLGDSALYLCASSLGRRQYEQYFGPGTRLTVT.

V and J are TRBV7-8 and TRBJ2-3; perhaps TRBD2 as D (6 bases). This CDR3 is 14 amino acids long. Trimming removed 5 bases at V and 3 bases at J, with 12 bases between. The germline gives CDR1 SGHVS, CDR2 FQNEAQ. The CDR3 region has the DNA TGTGCCAGCAGCCCCGCGGGGATTACAGATACGCAGTATTTT. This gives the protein CASSPAGITDTQYF.

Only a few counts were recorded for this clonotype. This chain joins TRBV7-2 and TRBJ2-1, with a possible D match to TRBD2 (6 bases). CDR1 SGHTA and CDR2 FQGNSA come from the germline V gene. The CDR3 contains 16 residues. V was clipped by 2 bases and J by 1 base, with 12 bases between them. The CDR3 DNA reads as TGTGCCAGCAGCTTAATGGGGACTTCGTCCTACAATGAGCAGTTCTTC. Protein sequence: CASSLMGTSSYNEQFF.

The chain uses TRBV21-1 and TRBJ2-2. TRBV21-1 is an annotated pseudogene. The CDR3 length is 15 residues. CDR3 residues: CAIRTSAINTGELFF. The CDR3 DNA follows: TGTGCCATCAGGACTAGCGCTATAAACACCGGGGAGCTGTTTTTT.

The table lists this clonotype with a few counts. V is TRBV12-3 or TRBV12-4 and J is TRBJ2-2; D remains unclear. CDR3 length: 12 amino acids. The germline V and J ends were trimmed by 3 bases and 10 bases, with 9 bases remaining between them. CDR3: CASSLGNEELFF. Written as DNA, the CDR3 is TGTGCCAGCAGTTTGGGGAATGAGGAGCTGTTTTTT.

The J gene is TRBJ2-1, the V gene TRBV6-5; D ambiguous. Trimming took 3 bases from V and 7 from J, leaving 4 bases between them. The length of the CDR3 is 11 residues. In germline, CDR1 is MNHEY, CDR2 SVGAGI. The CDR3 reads CASSYWNEQFF. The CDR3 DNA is TGTGCCAGCAGTTATTGGAATGAGCAGTTCTTC.

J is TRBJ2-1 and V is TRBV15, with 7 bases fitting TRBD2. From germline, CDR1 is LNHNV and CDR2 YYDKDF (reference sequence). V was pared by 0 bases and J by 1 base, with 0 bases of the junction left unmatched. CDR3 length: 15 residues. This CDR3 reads CATSREAGSYNEQFF. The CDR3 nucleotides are TGTGCCACCAGCAGAGAAGCGGGGTCCTACAATGAGCAGTTCTTC.

The CDR3 reads CATSRDYSTSAYEQYF. The CDR3 bases are TGTGCCACCAGCAGAGATTATAGTACTAGCGCATACGAGCAGTACTTC. V and J are TRBV15 and TRBJ2-7; 7 nucleotides align to TRBD2. With V trimmed by 0 bases and J by 4 bases, 9 bases remained unmatched. The germline V gene has CDR1 LNHNV and CDR2 YYDKDF (reference sequence). The CDR3 runs to 16 residues. Variable domain in full (rest from reference TRBV15 and TRBJ2-7): DAMVIQNPRYQVTQFGKPVTLSCSQTLNHNVMYWYQQKSSQAPKLLFHYYDKDFNNEADTPDNFQSRRPNTSFCFLDIRSPGLGDTAMYLCATSRDYSTSAYEQYFGPGTRLTVT.

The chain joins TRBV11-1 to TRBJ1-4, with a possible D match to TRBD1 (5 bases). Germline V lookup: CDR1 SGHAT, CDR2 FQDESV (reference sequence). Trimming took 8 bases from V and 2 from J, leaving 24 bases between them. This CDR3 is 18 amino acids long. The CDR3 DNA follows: TGTGCCAGCGGGTCGGGTTCGAGGGGCCTGTCTACTAATGAAAAACTGTTTTTT. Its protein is CASGSGSRGLSTNEKLFF.

CDR3 region: CSASRGAPETQYF. For the CDR3, the DNA is TGCAGTGCTAGCAGGGGGGCACCAGAGACCCAGTACTTC. The rearrangement uses TRBV20-1 and TRBJ2-5; TRBD1 is a possible D gene (7 bases). CDR1 is DFQATT, CDR2 SNEGSKA, per germline (reference sequence). The CDR3 is 13 residues long. Trimming removed 3 bases at V and 4 bases at J, with 12 bases between.

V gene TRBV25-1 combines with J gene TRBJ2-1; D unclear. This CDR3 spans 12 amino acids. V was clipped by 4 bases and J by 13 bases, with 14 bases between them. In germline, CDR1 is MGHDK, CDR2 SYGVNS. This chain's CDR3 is CASSALPGGQFF. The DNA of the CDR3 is TGTGCCAGCAGTGCCCTCCCAGGTGGACAGTTCTTC.

The CDR3, as DNA: TGCAGCGTTAGGCCCCCACCGAGGACTGAAGCTTTCTTT. It translates to CSVRPPPRTEAFF. The J gene is TRBJ1-1, the V gene TRBV29-1, with no clear D. This CDR3 region has 13 residues. Trimming took off 5 bases at V and 5 bases at J, with 15 bases between the two ends. Germline CDR1 and CDR2: SQVTM and ANQGSEA.

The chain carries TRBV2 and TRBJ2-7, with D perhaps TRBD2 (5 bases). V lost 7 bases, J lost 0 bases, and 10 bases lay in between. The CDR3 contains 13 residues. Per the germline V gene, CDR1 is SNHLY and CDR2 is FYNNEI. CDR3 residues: CASNLASSYEQYF. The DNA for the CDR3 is TGTGCCAGCAACTTAGCGAGCTCCTACGAGCAGTACTTC.